This entry concerns a single T cell receptor beta chain. The antigen is not known. The data originate from a study of shared clonotypes between healthy human individuals. Study observations and caveats: Generally, naive subsets came out with larger estimated richness than memory subsets. When naive CD4 clonotypes were compared across a few donors, around 5% were shared.

Sequencing used immunoSEQ multiplex PCR; TCRdb keeps in-frame clones, though not all of them. The table lists about 1,500,000 clones, roughly 95% of them singletons. V dropped 5 bases and J dropped 5 bases, with 16 bases sitting between them. Germline-derived CDR1 and CDR2 are SGHVS and FQNEAQ. The CDR3 totals 15 residues. Naive CD45RA+ and memory CD45RA-negative subsets were split from CD4+ cells. The sample was naive CD4+ T cells sorted from blood. The sample's subset: CD45RA+ positively selected. The chain carries TRBV7-8 and TRBJ2-1; D might be TRBD1 or TRBD2, each matching 5 bases. This receptor was obtained from a man aged 25 to 40 in good health. CDR3 sequence reads: CASSRSGVGDNEQFF. The CDR3 coding sequence is TGTGCCAGCAGCCGCTCCGGTGTGGGGGACAATGAGCAGTTCTTC.